This T cell receptor beta chain was recovered during a study of B cell selection in AIRE deficiency. Study-wide results and caveats: Patient Tconv and Treg cells showed healthy-like TCRBV usage, CDR3 length, diversity.

Conventional CD4 T cells were sorted as CD4+CD127+ cells. The germline V gene encodes CDR1 LNHDA and CDR2 SQIVND (reference sequence). The CDR3 extends over 15 amino acids. The V segment lost 4 bases and the J segment 7 bases; nucleotides outside the gene matches: 4. For this clone: Its antigen is not identified.

Generated by immunoSEQ multiplex PCR, the TCRdb table keeps only in-frame clones and is missing some. The data show tens of thousands of clones, about 96% seen once. The receptor comes from a human donor in good health. The source material was CD4+CD127+ conventional T cells sorted from PBMCs. The V call is TRBV19, the J call TRBJ1-6; 10 bases map to TRBD1. The CDR3 loop is CASSRGTGVNSPLHF. The CDR3 region has the DNA TGTGCCAGTAGTAGGGGGACAGGGGTAAATTCACCCCTCCACTTT.